The TCR beta chain under discussion was sequenced for a study of blood T cell repertoires in COVID-19. On the study more broadly: Samples of COVID-19 (acute and convalescent) were obtained from the United States, Italy and Spain. In each case, the material was cDNA or gDNA derived from T cells, B-cell-depleted T cells, or PBMCs.

Trimming shortened V by 2 bases and J by 4 bases, and 12 bases separated the two germline ends. The CDR3 totals 15 residues. CDR1 SGHRS and CDR2 YFSETQ come from the germline V gene. Original handling: From reference gene primer amplification, estimates of nucleated cell counts were derived. The repertoire was sequenced with immunoSEQ multiplex PCR; TCRdb's copy has only in-frame clones and lacks some. V and J calls and clone size are copied from that table; D and trimming were computed from the DNA. The sample holds 15,000 to 20,000 clones, 87% seen once. J is TRBJ2-2 and V is TRBV5-1; D perhaps matches TRBD2 (6 bases). The sequencing input was peripheral blood. This sequence was found in a human donor in a cohort sampled during active COVID-19. CDR3 sequence: CASSFHSAGTGELFF. The CDR3 DNA reads as TGCGCCAGCAGCTTTCACTCAGCGGGCACCGGGGAGCTGTTTTTT.